This TCR beta chain comes out of a study of beta chain features in type 1 diabetes. The wider study: Investigators examined some 110,000,000 sorted cells across all samples. Findings and limits, study-wide: Type 1 diabetes patients had TCRB CDR3s that were shorter (moderately but significantly so) in all four CD4+ subsets. Any HLA-type effect on TCRB rearrangement remained unresolved here.

The V gene end was trimmed by 4 bases and the J gene end by 8 bases; junction bases not matched to a gene: 5. Germline V gives CDR1 SGHRS, CDR2 YFSETQ. This CDR3 comprises 14 residues. A word on this clone: The antigen is undetermined.

Every bit of the isolated RNA underwent reverse transcription, so sequencing read expressed TCRB transcripts. The repertoire was sequenced with immunoSEQ multiplex PCR; TCRdb's copy has only in-frame clones and lacks some. The sample yields about 650,000 clones, 9.5% to 15% seen once. One heparinised blood draw, averaging about 100 mL, came from each donor. Sorted populations all exceeded 95% purity. This clonotype was sampled from a man younger than 45 with type 1 diabetes. The chain has TRBV5-1 and TRBJ1-6; TRBD1 matches at 8 bases. Material: naive CD4+ T cells from blood. The CDR3 sequence is CASSPDREDSPLHF. The CDR3 coding sequence is TGCGCCAGCAGCCCGGACAGGGAGGATTCACCCCTCCACTTT.